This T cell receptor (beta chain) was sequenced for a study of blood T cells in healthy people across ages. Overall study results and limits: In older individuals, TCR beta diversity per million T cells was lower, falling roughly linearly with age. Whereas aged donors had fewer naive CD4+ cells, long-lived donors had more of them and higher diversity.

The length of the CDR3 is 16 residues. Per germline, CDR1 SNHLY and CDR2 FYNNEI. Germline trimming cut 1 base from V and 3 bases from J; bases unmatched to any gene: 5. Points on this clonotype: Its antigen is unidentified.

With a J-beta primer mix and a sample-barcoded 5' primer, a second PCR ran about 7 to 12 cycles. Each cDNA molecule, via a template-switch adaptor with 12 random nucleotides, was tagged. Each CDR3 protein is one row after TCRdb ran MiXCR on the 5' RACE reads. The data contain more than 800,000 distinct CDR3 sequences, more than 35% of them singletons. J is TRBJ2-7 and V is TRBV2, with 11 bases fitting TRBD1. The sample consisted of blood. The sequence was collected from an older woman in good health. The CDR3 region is CASSEGPGQGGYEQYF. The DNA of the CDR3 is TGTGCCAGCAGTGAAGGTCCGGGACAGGGGGGCTACGAGCAGTACTTC.